This T cell receptor beta chain emerged from a study of CD8+CD57+ T cells in acquired aplastic anemia. The template for TCR beta VDJ and CDR3 sequence profiling was genomic DNA. TCRdb used MiXCR to reprocess the reads, holding one entry per CDR3 protein. Here the sample spans tens of thousands of distinct CDR3 sequences, 65% to 70% being singletons. Trimming pared 8 bases from V and 5 bases from J, leaving 13 bases between. CDR3 length: 13 residues. Germline CDR1 and CDR2: ENHRY and SYGVKD. The sample was sorted CD4+, CD8+, or CD8+CD57+ T cells (not recorded which) from PBMCs. The clonotype originates from a human donor in good health, serving as a control. The chain combines TRBV10-3 with TRBJ1-5, with D maybe TRBD1 (5 bases). CDR3 residues: CAIGGGRDQPQHF. The CDR3, as DNA: TGTGCCATCGGGGGGGGACGAGATCAGCCCCAGCATTTT.